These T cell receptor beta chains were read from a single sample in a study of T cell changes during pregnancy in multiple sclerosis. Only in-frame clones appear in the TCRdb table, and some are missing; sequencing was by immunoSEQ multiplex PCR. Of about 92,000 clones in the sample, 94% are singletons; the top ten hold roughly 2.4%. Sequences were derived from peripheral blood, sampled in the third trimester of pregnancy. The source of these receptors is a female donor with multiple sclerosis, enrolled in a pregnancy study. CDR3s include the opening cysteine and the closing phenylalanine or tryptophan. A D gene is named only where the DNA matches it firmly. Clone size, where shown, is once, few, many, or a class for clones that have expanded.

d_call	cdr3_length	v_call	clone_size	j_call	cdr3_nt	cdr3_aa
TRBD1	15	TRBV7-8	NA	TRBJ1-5	TGTGCCAGCAGCTGGAGGACAGGTAGCAATCAGCCCCAGCATTTT	CASSWRTGSNQPQHF
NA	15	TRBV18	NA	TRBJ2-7	TGTGCCAGCTCACCACGAACGACCGGGGGCTACGAGCAGTACTTC	CASSPRTTGGYEQYF
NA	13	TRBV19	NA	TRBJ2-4	TGTGCCAGTAGCGGGATAGCCAAAAACATTCAGTACTTC	CASSGIAKNIQYF
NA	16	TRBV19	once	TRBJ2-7	TGTGCCAGTAGTATAAGAGGTGGCAGTTTAACCTACGAGCAGTACTTC	CASSIRGGSLTYEQYF
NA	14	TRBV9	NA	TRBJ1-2	TGTGCCAGCAGCGTAGAAACAGGGTGGGATGGCTACACCTTC	CASSVETGWDGYTF
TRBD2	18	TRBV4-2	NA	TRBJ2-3	TGTGCCAGCAGCCAAGATGAAGCTAGCGGGAGTATCCCAGATACGCAGTATTTT	CASSQDEASGSIPDTQYF
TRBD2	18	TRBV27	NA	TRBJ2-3	TGTGCCAGCAGTGACGGACTAGCGGGAGGGCTAGGCACAGATACGCAGTATTTT	CASSDGLAGGLGTDTQYF
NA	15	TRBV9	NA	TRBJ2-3	TGTGCCAGCAGCGTAGGAAAAGTAGCAGTCGATACGCAGTATTTT	CASSVGKVAVDTQYF
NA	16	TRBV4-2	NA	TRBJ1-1	TGTGCCAGCAGCCAAGAGATGGTAGGGGCGATCACTGAAGCTTTCTTT	CASSQEMVGAITEAFF
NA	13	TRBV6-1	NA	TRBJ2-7	TGTGCCAGCAGCATAGGGACTTCCTACGAGCAGTACTTC	CASSIGTSYEQYF
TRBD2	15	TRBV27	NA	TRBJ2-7	TGTGCCAGCAGTTTTTTCGGGACTAGCGGCTACGAGCAGTACTTC	CASSFFGTSGYEQYF
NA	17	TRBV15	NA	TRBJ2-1	TGTGCCACCAGCAGAGCCCCCGGCGGAAGCTCCTACAATGAGCAGTTCTTC	CATSRAPGGSSYNEQFF
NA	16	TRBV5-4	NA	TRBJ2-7	TGTGCCAGCAGCCCGGGAGTTGCAGGGGGATACTACGAGCAGTACTTC	CASSPGVAGGYYEQYF
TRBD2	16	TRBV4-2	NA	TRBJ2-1	TGTGCCAGCAGCAACCTTGGAAGCGGGACCTACAATGAGCAGTTCTTC	CASSNLGSGTYNEQFF
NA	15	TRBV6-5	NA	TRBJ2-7	TGTGCCAGCAGTTCCGCCCCACAGGGATTCTACGAGCAGTACTTC	CASSSAPQGFYEQYF
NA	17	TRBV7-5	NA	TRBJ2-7	TGTGCCAGAAGACTAAACCCCAGGACTAGCGGGATCAGCGAGCAGTACTTC	CARRLNPRTSGISEQYF
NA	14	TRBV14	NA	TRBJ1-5	TGTGCCAGCAGCCAAACACAGGGCTGGAGGCCCCAGCATTTT	CASSQTQGWRPQHF
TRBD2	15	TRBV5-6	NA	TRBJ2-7	TGTGCCAGCAGCTTGGCCGGCCTAGCGGGAGTGGAGCAGTACTTC	CASSLAGLAGVEQYF
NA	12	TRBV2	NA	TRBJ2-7	TGTGCCAGCAACTTGGGGGGACTCGAGCAGTACTTC	CASNLGGLEQYF
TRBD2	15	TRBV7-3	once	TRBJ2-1	TGTGCCAGCAGCTACCTAGCGGGAGGCTACAATGAGCAGTTCTTC	CASSYLAGGYNEQFF
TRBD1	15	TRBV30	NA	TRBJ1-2	TGTGCCTGGAGTGAAGGACAGGGATTTCCCTATGGCTACACCTTC	CAWSEGQGFPYGYTF
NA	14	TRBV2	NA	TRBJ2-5	TGTGCCAGCAGTGTCGGGAGCGGGCAAGAGACCCAGTACTTC	CASSVGSGQETQYF
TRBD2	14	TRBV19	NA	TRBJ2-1	TGTGCCAGTAGTAGTAGCGGGGCTTACAATGAGCAGTTCTTC	CASSSSGAYNEQFF
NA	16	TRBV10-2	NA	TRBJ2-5	TGCGCCAGCTTTGGCGGGGGCGGGGGAAGACAAGAGACCCAGTACTTC	CASFGGGGGRQETQYF
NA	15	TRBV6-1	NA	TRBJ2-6	TGTGCCAGCAGTGAACGGGTTTCTGGGGCCAACGTCCTGACTTTC	CASSERVSGANVLTF
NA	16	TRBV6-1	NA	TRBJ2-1	TGTGCCAGCAGTGAAACGACGGGAGTTCGGGGCAATGAGCAGTTCTTC	CASSETTGVRGNEQFF
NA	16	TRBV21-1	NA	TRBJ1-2	TGTGCCAGCTTGCAACTAGCGGCGGCCTTAGGGTATGGCTACACCTTC	CASLQLAAALGYGYTF
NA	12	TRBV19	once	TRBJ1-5	TGTGCCAGTAGACAGAGCAATCAGCCCCAGCATTTT	CASRQSNQPQHF
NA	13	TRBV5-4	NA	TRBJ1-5	TGTGCCAGCAGCTTGGGGCTCAATCAGCCCCAGCATTTT	CASSLGLNQPQHF
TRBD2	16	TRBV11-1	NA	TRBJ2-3	TGTGCCAGCAGCTTTGTGGGAGGGCCGGGCACAGATACGCAGTATTTT	CASSFVGGPGTDTQYF
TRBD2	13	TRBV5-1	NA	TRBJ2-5	TGCGCCAGCGGCCGGGGGGTCGGTGAGACCCAGTACTTC	CASGRGVGETQYF
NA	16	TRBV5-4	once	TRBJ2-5	TGTGCCAGCAGCCGCTTAGATGAGGGCCTCCAAGAGACCCAGTACTTC	CASSRLDEGLQETQYF
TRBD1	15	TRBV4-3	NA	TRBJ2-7	TGCGCCAGCAGCCAAGATCCGGGACAGGGGTACGAGCAGTACTTC	CASSQDPGQGYEQYF
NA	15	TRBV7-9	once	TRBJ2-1	TGTGCCAGCAGCCCTGACAGGTTCTCCTACAATGAGCAGTTCTTC	CASSPDRFSYNEQFF
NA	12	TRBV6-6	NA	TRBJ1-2	TGTGCCAGCAGCGGCGGGGACTATGGCTACACCTTC	CASSGGDYGYTF
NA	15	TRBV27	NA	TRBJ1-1	TGTGCCAGCAGGCCTCTGGAGGGCCCTAACACTGAAGCTTTCTTT	CASRPLEGPNTEAFF
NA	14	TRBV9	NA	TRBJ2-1	TGTGCCAGCAGCGTAGACGCCTACACAGGTGAGCAGTTCTTC	CASSVDAYTGEQFF
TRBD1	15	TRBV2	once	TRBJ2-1	TGTGCCAGCAGAACTGCCGGGACAGGGATCCATGAGCAGTTCTTC	CASRTAGTGIHEQFF
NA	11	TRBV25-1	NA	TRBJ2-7	TGTGCCAGCAGTTTAAACTACGAGCAGTACTTC	CASSLNYEQYF
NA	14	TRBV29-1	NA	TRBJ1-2	TGCAGCTATGAAAGACCCTATCCCCGGGATGGCTACACCTTC	CSYERPYPRDGYTF
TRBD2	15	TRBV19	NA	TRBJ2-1	TGTGCCAGTAGTAATTCGCGGGAGAGTCGCAATGAGCAGTTCTTC	CASSNSRESRNEQFF
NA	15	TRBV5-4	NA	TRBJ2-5	TGTGCCAGCAGCTTGATGCAGGGGCGACCAGAGACCCAGTACTTC	CASSLMQGRPETQYF
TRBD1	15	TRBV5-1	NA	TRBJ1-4	TGCGCCAGCAGCTTGGAAGGGACAGGACTTGAAAAACTGTTTTTT	CASSLEGTGLEKLFF
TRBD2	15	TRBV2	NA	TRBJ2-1	TGTGCCAGCAGCGGGAGGGGGAGGGGTAACAATGAGCAGTTCTTC	CASSGRGRGNNEQFF
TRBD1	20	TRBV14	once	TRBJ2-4	TGTGCCAGCAGCCAAGGCCGGGGGACAGGGGGTGCCAGGGCCAAAAACATTCAGTACTTC	CASSQGRGTGGARAKNIQYF
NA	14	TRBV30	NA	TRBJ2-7	TGTGCCTGGAGTTACCCCCTAGATCCGCGCGAGCAGTACTTC	CAWSYPLDPREQYF
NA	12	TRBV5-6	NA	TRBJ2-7	TGTGCCAGCAGCTTGGTACTAGGCGAGCAGTACTTC	CASSLVLGEQYF
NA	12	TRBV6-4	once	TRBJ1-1	TGTGCCAGCAGTGACTCGGGAGGTTCAGCTTTCTTT	CASSDSGGSAFF